Presented here are 24 T cell receptor beta chains from one specimen sequenced in a study of control samples from healthy donors and cancer patients. Repertoires were generated with immunoSEQ multiplex PCR, while TCRdb's copy carries only in-frame clones and drops some. The sample lists 65,000 to 80,000 clones, around 90% occurring once. Material for sequencing was PBMCs. All receptors derive from a woman aged 50 to 65 with colorectal cancer.

The genes are TRBV4-3 and TRBJ2-3; 8 nucleotides line up with TRBD2. Per germline, CDR1 LGHNA and CDR2 YSLEER. The CDR3 contains 15 residues. The ends lost 1 base at V and 4 bases at J; junction bases unmatched: 4. The CDR3 nucleotides are TGCGCCAGCAGCCAAGCCCGGGGGGGCGCAGATACGCAGTATTTT. Translation gives CASSQARGGADTQYF.

The chain has TRBV30 and TRBJ2-5; D unclear. The CDR3 length is 13 residues. Germline values: CDR1 GTSNPN, CDR2 SVGIG (reference sequence). V was clipped by 3 bases and J by 0 bases, with 8 bases between them. The CDR3, as DNA: TGTGCCTGGAGCGTGGGCAACCAAGAGACCCAGTACTTC. Translating gives CAWSVGNQETQYF. Complete variable domain (other parts from reference TRBV30 and TRBJ2-5): SQTIHQWPATLVQPVGSPLSLECTVEGTSNPNLYWYRQAAGRGLQLLFYSVGIGQISSEVPQNLSASRPQDRQFILSSKKLLLSDSGFYLCAWSVGNQETQYFGPGTRLLVL.

This chain links TRBV27 with TRBJ2-3, with 7 bases identical to TRBD2. Germline assignment: CDR1 MNHEY and CDR2 SMNVEV (reference sequence). With 6 bases clipped from V and 0 bases from J, the junction kept 12 bases outside the gene matches. This CDR3 region has 17 residues. CDR3 in amino acids: CASSPPASGVSTDTQYF. CDR3 nucleotide sequence: TGTGCCAGCAGCCCACCCGCGAGCGGGGTTAGCACAGATACGCAGTATTTT.

The chain employs TRBV19 and TRBJ1-1; D perhaps matches TRBD1 (6 bases). From germline, CDR1 is LNHDA and CDR2 SQIVND (reference sequence). V lost 5 bases, J lost 3 bases, and 10 bases lay in between. The CDR3 has 13 amino acids. In nucleotides, the CDR3 is TGTGCCAGTAGTCGGGACAAGCACACTGAAGCTTTCTTT. Amino acid sequence: CASSRDKHTEAFF.

The gene calls are TRBV13 and TRBJ1-2; no firm D call. The CDR3 is 14 residues long. Per germline, CDR1 PRHDT and CDR2 FYEKMQ (reference sequence). The V gene lost 0 bases and the J gene lost 3 bases, with 8 bases spanning the gap. Written as DNA, the CDR3 is TGTGCCAGCAGCTTAGGTAGGACGTACTATGGCTACACCTTC. Translating gives CASSLGRTYYGYTF.

The V gene is TRBV4-1, the J gene TRBJ2-3; no firm D call. CDR3 length: 14 amino acids. Trimming left V 0 bases short and J 1 base short, with 5 bases between. CDR1 is MGHRA and CDR2 is YSYEKL in the germline V gene. The chain's CDR3 is CASSQDQGTDTQYF. CDR3 bases: TGCGCCAGCAGCCAAGACCAGGGCACAGATACGCAGTATTTT.

The rearrangement links TRBV29-1 to TRBJ1-1; tentative D call: TRBD1 (5 bases). Germline V CDR1 and CDR2: SQVTM, ANQGSEA. V was cut by 3 bases and J by 7 bases, with 12 bases left in between. CDR3 length equals 12 residues. The CDR3 sequence is CSVEAWGREAFF. CDR3 nucleotide sequence: TGCAGCGTTGAGGCTTGGGGCCGTGAAGCTTTCTTT.

Comment on this clone: The sample carries other DNA sequences with the same CDR3. The genes are TRBV5-1 and TRBJ1-1; unclear D gene. The CDR3 totals 14 residues. V lost 0 bases to trimming and J lost 0 bases, with 6 bases between them. CDR1 is SGHRS and CDR2 is YFSETQ in the germline V gene. This CDR3 reads CASSLEGLNTEAFF. The CDR3 DNA sequence: TGCGCCAGCAGCTTGGAAGGATTGAACACTGAAGCTTTCTTT.

This chain connects TRBV30 to TRBJ1-2; D is possibly TRBD1 (5 bases). The CDR3 covers 14 residues. From germline, CDR1 is GTSNPN and CDR2 SVGIG (reference sequence). The ends were cut back, 3 bases at V and 8 bases at J, with 19 bases in the middle. The CDR3 DNA is TGTGCCTGGAGCCTAACTTCGGGGCTGCGGGGCTACACCTTC. Its translation: CAWSLTSGLRGYTF.

This chain uses TRBV6-2 or TRBV6-3 with TRBJ2-5; 13 bases agree with TRBD2. Germline V lookup: CDR1 MNHEY, CDR2 SVGEGT. The J segment lost 4 bases and the V segment lost 5 bases, leaving 7 bases of the junction unmatched. The CDR3 is made up of 16 amino acids. The CDR3 protein is CASSRRLAGGTETQYF. The CDR3 DNA is TGTGCCAGCAGTCGCCGACTAGCGGGGGGCACAGAGACCCAGTACTTC.

V usage is TRBV29-1 and J usage is TRBJ1-5; D uncertain. With 2 bases removed from V and 7 bases from J, the gap between germline ends came to 12 bases. The CDR3 sequence is 13 residues long. Germline V CDR1 and CDR2: SQVTM, ANQGSEA. CDR3 sequence reads: CSVETEGGQPQHF. CDR3 nucleotides: TGCAGCGTTGAAACAGAGGGAGGGCAGCCCCAGCATTTT.

V and J are TRBV5-1 and TRBJ2-6; D is undetermined. The CDR3 sequence is 17 residues long. With 0 bases removed from V and 0 bases from J, the gap between germline ends came to 10 bases. CDR1 is SGHRS, CDR2 YFSETQ, per germline. This CDR3 reads CASSLGQVYSGANVLTF. The CDR3 DNA follows: TGCGCCAGCAGCTTGGGGCAGGTATACTCTGGGGCCAACGTCCTGACTTTC.

V is TRBV5-5 and J is TRBJ1-2; 10 positions agree with TRBD1. The V gene's germline CDR1 is SGHKS and CDR2 YYEKEE (reference sequence). After removal of 0 bases from V and 7 bases from J, the junction contained 6 bases not matched to a gene. The CDR3 has 15 amino acids. The CDR3 DNA is TGTGCCAGCAGCTTGGGTGGGGGACAGGGGTCTGGCTACACCTTC. Its protein product is CASSLGGGQGSGYTF.

This chain joins TRBV7-8 and TRBJ2-6; D is unclear. V shed 5 bases and J shed 0 bases, with 14 bases lying between them. Per the germline V gene, CDR1 is SGHVS and CDR2 is FQNEAQ. The CDR3 runs to 17 residues. The CDR3 spells CASSPSPSSSGANVLTF. The DNA of the CDR3 is TGTGCCAGCAGCCCGAGCCCTTCAAGCTCTGGGGCCAACGTCCTGACTTTC.

The chain has TRBV6-2 or TRBV6-3 and TRBJ2-5; TRBD2 matches 10 bases. The junction had 6 bases not matched to a gene; V was cut back by 3 bases and J by 2 bases. The CDR3 is 16 residues long. Germline V gene data show CDR1 as MNHEY and CDR2 as SVGEGT. CDR3 bases: TGTGCCAGCAGTTATCAGGCTAGCGGGGGTCAAGAGACCCAGTACTTC. Translated: CASSYQASGGQETQYF.

This clone was observed a handful of times. The chain is built from TRBV21-1 and TRBJ1-1. TRBV21-1 is listed as a pseudogene. The CDR3 sequence is 13 residues long. The CDR3 sequence: CASSIWRATEAFF. CDR3 bases: TGTGCCAGCAGCATTTGGAGGGCCACTGAAGCTTTCTTT.

The chain employs TRBV3-1 (or the pseudogene TRBV3-2) and TRBJ1-3, with D possibly matching TRBD1 (5 bases). Per germline, CDR1 LGHDT and CDR2 YNNKEL (reference sequence). V was clipped by 2 bases and J by 1 base, with 9 bases between them. This CDR3 region has 15 residues. CDR3 amino acids: CASSQQGPSGNTIYF. As DNA, the CDR3 is TGTGCCAGCAGCCAACAGGGCCCATCTGGAAACACCATATATTTT.

This clone was seen once. This chain uses TRBV9 with TRBJ2-5; 7 bases match TRBD1. The V segment lost 3 bases and the J segment 2 bases; nucleotides outside the gene matches: 7. The CDR3 is 15 residues long. CDR1 and CDR2 from the germline V gene are SGDLS and YYNGEE. CDR3 DNA: TGTGCCAGCAGCGCAAGACAGGGCCTACAAGAGACCCAGTACTTC. Translating it yields CASSARQGLQETQYF.

The rearrangement joins TRBV9 to TRBJ1-2, with TRBD1 as a possible D gene (5 bases). CDR3 length: 13 residues. Germline lookup yields CDR1 SGDLS and CDR2 YYNGEE. V was cut by 3 bases and J by 2 bases, with 8 bases left in between. The CDR3 sequence: CASSGGTNYGYTF. The CDR3 DNA reads as TGTGCCAGCAGCGGGGGCACCAACTATGGCTACACCTTC.

The rearrangement links TRBV19 to TRBJ1-4; D gene ambiguous. CDR1 is LNHDA, CDR2 SQIVND, per germline (reference sequence). V was pared by 3 bases and J by 8 bases, with 16 bases between. The CDR3 covers 15 residues. The DNA of the CDR3 is TGTGCCAGTAGTATGAGCGGGATGGTGGGAGAAAAACTGTTTTTT. Translating gives CASSMSGMVGEKLFF. Together with reference TRBV19 and TRBJ1-4, the CDR3 gives the full variable domain: DGGITQSPKYLFRKEGQNVTLSCEQNLNHDAMYWYRQDPGQGLRLIYYSQIVNDFQKGDIAEGYSVSREKKESFPLTVTSAQKNPTAFYLCASSMSGMVGEKLFFGSGTQLSVL.

V and J are TRBV5-1 and TRBJ2-5; D may correspond to TRBD1 or TRBD2 (5 bases each). The CDR3 runs 16 residues. Germline values: CDR1 SGHRS, CDR2 YFSETQ. The ends were cut back, 0 bases at V and 3 bases at J, with 15 bases in the middle. CDR3 protein: CASSLAKGPVEETQYF. CDR3 nucleotide sequence: TGCGCCAGCAGCTTGGCCAAGGGACCAGTAGAAGAGACCCAGTACTTC.

The chain joins TRBV7-3 to TRBJ2-7, with 9 bases identical to TRBD2. CDR1 and CDR2 from the germline V gene are SGHTA and FQGTGA. V shed 5 bases and J 4 bases; nucleotides not matched to a gene: 9. The CDR3 runs to 15 residues. CDR3 protein: CASSQYALAGYEQYV. DNA for the CDR3: TGTGCCAGCAGCCAATACGCCCTAGCGGGATACGAGCAGTACGTC.

A few counts support this clone. The chain has TRBV6-4 and TRBJ2-1, with no clear D. This CDR3 is built from 14 residues. V shed 2 bases and J shed 9 bases, with 14 bases lying between them. The germline CDR1 and CDR2 sequences are MRHNA and SNTAGT. CDR3 residues: CASSDERLSFEQFF. CDR3 coding DNA: TGTGCCAGCAGTGACGAACGTCTATCTTTTGAGCAGTTCTTC.

The chain recombines TRBV19 with TRBJ1-2; maybe TRBD1 (6 bases). Between the trimmed V and J ends, which lost 1 base and 1 base, there was a span of 16 bases. Germline V lookup: CDR1 LNHDA, CDR2 SQIVND (reference sequence). The CDR3 is 17 residues long. The CDR3 region has the DNA TGTGCCAGTAGTATAGGGGGAGGACAGTGGAATAACTATGGCTACACCTTC. As protein: CASSIGGGQWNNYGYTF.